This T cell receptor (beta chain) is drawn from a study of tumor and adjacent non-tumor tissue in lung cancer. CDR1 and CDR2 from the germline V gene are WSHSY and SAAADI. The CDR3 covers 12 residues. TCRbeta libraries were built with three rounds of nested PCR, modified from ARM-PCR. One entry per CDR3 protein, called by TCRdb with MiXCR from the multiplex PCR reads. The data contain roughly 75,000 distinct CDR3 sequences, around 70% of them seen just once; the ten biggest clones take up around a quarter. Whole-study results and caveats: Higher tumor TCR diversity was associated with shorter survival.

This sample's RNA came from whole unsorted tissue. More than 3 cm separated this lung sample from the edge of the tumor. About this clonotype itself: The antigen is not known. A junction boundary mismatches the germline segment, possibly from a read error.

Source material: distant non-tumor lung tissue. The TCR sequence derives from a woman in her fifties or sixties with non-small cell lung cancer. The chain couples TRBV10-2 to TRBJ2-1, with D perhaps matching TRBD2 (7 bases). As DNA, the CDR3 is TGCGCCAACAGGGAGGGGCAGGGTGAGGAGTTCTTC. This gives the protein CANREGQGEEFF.